The T cell receptor beta chain described here comes from a study of early T cells in non-severe SARS-CoV-2 infection (dated by TCRdb to the early 2020s). Looking at the study overall: Because TCR sequencing relied on bulk RNA taken from unsorted whole blood, pairing of alpha and beta chains was not possible. What the research found in general, with its limitations: VDJdb matching was skewed toward anti-spike CD8 responses, so virus-specific expansions were likely underestimated and private and CD4 specificities were missed.

About this clonotype: Its antigen is currently not known. Base qualities are not provided; no much larger clone lies one nucleotide away.

From a lookup of the germline V gene, CDR1 and CDR2 are LGHNT and FRNRAP. The CDR3 runs 15 residues from the cysteine to the phenylalanine. The kept DNA is CDR3 alone, 45 bases in frame from the first base. V and J are trimmed by 6 bases and 3 bases, and the gene matches miss 6 bases of the junction. The study was a case-control design nested within a healthcare worker cohort in London, UK, with weekly nasopharyngeal swab PCR tests and blood sampling. Healthcare workers were recruited between 23 and 31 March 2020, during the week of the UK lockdown, and were followed weekly for up to roughly 15 weeks. Library method: 5' RACE. Sequencing instrument: NextSeq 500. To correct for sequencing error and PCR bias, the TCR library protocol tagged individual cDNA molecules with unique molecular identifiers. Both TCR alpha and beta chains were sequenced, and tight co-correlation was observed between alpha and beta sequence abundances in each sample. The source study handled its data this way. Decombinator V4 was used to annotate TCR sequences for V gene, J gene and CDR3. TCRs were defined as expanded if a significant change between any two time points was detected under a Poisson model with p below 0.0001. Abundances of TCRs were expressed as counts per million after normalisation to the total number of TCRs sequenced in each sample. TRAV1-2 paired with TRAJ12, TRAJ20 or TRAJ33 defined MAIT TCRs, while TRAV10 paired with TRAJ18 defined iNKT TCRs. VDJdb, accessed 1 November 2021, was searched for CMV, EBV and SARS-CoV-2 annotated TCRs, excluding TCRs annotated for multiple antigens. In TCRdb, the public reads were trimmed at Q25 with fastp and aligned with MiXCR, with productive beta chains retained. Here each entry gathers all rows of one CDR3 protein and keeps the most common genes and DNA. TCRdb's processing, not the study's, gives the V and J calls here. In all, the sample holds approximately 90,000 distinct CDR3 sequences, and approximately 12% of those were seen once. Roughly 4.5% of the sample rests with the top ten.

The specimen comprised whole blood, sampled at baseline. The TCR was taken from an adult who was a healthcare worker with PCR-confirmed SARS-CoV-2 infection or an uninfected control (not recorded which). Recombination connected TRBV12-5 to TRBJ2-3; 10 bases in the middle match TRBD1. The bases are TGTGCTAGTGGAGGACAGGGGGGACCGACAGATACGCAGTATTTT. Its protein reads: CASGGQGGPTDTQYF.